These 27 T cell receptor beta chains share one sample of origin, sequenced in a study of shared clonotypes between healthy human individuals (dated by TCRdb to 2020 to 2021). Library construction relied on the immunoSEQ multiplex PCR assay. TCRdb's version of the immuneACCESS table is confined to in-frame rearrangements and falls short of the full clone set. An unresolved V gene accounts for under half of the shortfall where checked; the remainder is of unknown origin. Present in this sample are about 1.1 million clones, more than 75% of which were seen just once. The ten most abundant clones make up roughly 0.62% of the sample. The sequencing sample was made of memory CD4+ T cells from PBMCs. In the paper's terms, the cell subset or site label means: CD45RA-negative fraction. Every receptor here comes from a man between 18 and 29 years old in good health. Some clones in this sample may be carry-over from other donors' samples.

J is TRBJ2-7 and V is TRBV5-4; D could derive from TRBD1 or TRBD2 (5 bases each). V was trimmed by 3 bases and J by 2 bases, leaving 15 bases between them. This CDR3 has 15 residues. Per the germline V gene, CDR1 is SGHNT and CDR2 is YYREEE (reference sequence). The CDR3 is CASSSTGTMAYEQYF. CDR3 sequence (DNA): TGTGCCAGCAGCTCCACCGGGACCATGGCCTACGAGCAGTACTTC.

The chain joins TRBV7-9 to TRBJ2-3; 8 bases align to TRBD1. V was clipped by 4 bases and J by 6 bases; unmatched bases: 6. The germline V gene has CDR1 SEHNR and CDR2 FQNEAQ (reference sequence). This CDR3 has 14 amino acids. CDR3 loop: CASSSTGAADTQYF. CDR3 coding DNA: TGTGCCAGCAGCTCGACAGGGGCGGCGGATACGCAGTATTTT. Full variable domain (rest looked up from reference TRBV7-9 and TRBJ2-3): DTGVSQNPRHKITKRGQNVTFRCDPISEHNRLYWYRQTLGQGPEFLTYFQNEAQLEKSRLLSDRFSAERPKGSFSTLEIQRTEQGDSAMYLCASSSTGAADTQYFGPGTRLTVL.

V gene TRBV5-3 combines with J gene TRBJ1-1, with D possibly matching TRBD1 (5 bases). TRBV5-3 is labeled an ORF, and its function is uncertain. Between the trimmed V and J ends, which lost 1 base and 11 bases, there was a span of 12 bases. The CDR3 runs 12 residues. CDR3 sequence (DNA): TGTGCCAGAAGCTTGAGAAGGGGAATGGCTTTCTTT. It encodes CARSLRRGMAFF.

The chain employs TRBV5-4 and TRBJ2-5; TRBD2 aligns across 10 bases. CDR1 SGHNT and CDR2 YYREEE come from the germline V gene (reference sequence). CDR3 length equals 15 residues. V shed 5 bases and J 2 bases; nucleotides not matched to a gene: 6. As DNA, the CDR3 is TGTGCCAGCAGTACCCTAGCGGGAGTGCAAGAGACCCAGTACTTC. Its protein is CASSTLAGVQETQYF.

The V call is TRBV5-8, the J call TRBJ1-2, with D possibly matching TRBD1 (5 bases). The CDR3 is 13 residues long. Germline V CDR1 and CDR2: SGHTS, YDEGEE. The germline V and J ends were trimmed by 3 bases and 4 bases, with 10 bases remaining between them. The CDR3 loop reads CASSYGTVYGYTF. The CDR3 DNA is TGTGCCAGCAGCTATGGGACGGTCTATGGCTACACCTTC.

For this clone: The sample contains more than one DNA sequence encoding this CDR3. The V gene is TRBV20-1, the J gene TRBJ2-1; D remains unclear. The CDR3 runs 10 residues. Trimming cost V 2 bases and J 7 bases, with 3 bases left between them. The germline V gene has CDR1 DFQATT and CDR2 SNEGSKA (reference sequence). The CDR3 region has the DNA TGCAGTGCTAGACGGAATGAGCAGTTCTTC. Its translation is CSARRNEQFF.

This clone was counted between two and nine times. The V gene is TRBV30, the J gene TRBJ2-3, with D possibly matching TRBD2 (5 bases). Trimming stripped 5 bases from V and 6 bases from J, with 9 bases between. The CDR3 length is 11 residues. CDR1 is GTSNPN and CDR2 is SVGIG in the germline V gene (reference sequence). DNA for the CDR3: TGTGCCTGGCTTAGAGGGGATACGCAGTATTTT. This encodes CAWLRGDTQYF.

CDR3: CASSQDPSGIARQSEQFF. In DNA, the CDR3 is TGCGCCAGCAGCCAAGATCCTAGCGGGATCGCCCGTCAGTCTGAGCAGTTCTTC. The chain joins TRBV4-1 to TRBJ2-1, with TRBD2 matching over 9 bases. The junction had 15 bases not matched to a gene; V was cut back by 0 bases and J by 9 bases. The length of the CDR3 is 18 residues. Germline-derived CDR1 and CDR2 are MGHRA and YSYEKL.

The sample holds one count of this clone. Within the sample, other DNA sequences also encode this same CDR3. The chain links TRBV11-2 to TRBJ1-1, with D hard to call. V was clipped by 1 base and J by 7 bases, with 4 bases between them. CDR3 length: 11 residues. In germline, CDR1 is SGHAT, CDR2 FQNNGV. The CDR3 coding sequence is TGTGCCAGCAGCTTAGGGGGTGAAGCTTTCTTT. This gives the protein CASSLGGEAFF.

CDR3 DNA sequence: TGTGCCAGCAGCTTAGGTCTGGGTCGCACAGATACGCAGTATTTT. Encoded protein: CASSLGLGRTDTQYF. This chain links TRBV11-2 with TRBJ2-3; no clear D gene. Germline V gene data show CDR1 as SGHAT and CDR2 as FQNNGV. The CDR3 extends over 15 amino acids. The V end was cut by 1 base, the J end by 1 base, with 9 bases between.

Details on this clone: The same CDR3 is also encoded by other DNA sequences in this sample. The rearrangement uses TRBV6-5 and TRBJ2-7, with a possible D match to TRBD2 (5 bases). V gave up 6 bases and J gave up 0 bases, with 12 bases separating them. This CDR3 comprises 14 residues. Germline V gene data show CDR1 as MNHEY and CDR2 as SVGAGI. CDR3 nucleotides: TGTGCCAGCAGCCGGACTTTAAGCTCCTACGAGCAGTACTTC. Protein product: CASSRTLSSYEQYF.

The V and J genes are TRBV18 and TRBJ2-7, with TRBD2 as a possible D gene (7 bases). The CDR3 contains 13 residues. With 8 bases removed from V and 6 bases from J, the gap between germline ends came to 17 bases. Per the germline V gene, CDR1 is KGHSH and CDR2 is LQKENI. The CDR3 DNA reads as TGTGCCAGCACCGTTCAGGGGAGGGGCGAGCAGTACTTC. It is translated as CASTVQGRGEQYF.

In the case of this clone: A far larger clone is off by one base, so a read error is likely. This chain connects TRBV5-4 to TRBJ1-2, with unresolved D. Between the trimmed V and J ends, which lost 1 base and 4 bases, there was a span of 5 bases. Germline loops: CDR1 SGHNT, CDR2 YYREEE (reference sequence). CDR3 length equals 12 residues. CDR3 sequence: CASSLKTYGYTF. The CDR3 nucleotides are TGTGCCAGCAGCTTGAAAACCTATGGCTACACCTTC.

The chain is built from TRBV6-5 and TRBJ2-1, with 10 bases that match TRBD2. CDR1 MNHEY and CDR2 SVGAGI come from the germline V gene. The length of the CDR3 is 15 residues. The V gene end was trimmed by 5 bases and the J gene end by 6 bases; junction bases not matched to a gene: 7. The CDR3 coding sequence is TGTGCCAGCAGTCAACCGGGACTAGCGACCAATGAGCAGTTCTTC. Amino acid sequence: CASSQPGLATNEQFF.

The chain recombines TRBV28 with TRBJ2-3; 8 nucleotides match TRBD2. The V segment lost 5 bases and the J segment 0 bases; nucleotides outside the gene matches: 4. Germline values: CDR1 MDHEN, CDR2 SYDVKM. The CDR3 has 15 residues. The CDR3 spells CASSGLAQSTDTQYF. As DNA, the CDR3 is TGTGCCAGCAGTGGACTAGCCCAGAGCACAGATACGCAGTATTTT.

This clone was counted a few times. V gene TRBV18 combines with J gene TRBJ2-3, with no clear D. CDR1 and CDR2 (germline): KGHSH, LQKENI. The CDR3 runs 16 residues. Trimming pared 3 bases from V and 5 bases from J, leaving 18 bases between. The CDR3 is CASSPQSPGSGDTQYF. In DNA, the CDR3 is TGTGCCAGCTCACCCCAGAGTCCCGGAAGTGGAGATACGCAGTATTTT.

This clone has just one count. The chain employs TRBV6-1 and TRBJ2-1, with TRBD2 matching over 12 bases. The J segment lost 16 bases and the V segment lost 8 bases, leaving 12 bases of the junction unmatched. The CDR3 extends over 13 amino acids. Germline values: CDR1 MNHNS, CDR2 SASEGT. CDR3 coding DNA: TGTGCCAGCCAAATCGGACTAGCGGGATTTCCCTTCTTC. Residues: CASQIGLAGFPFF.

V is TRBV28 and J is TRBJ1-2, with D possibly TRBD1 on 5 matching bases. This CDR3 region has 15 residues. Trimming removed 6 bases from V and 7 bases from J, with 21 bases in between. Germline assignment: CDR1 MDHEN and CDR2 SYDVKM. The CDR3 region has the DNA TGTGCCAGCAGCCAGGAGGGACCTTCCAGACGTGGCTACACCTTC. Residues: CASSQEGPSRRGYTF.

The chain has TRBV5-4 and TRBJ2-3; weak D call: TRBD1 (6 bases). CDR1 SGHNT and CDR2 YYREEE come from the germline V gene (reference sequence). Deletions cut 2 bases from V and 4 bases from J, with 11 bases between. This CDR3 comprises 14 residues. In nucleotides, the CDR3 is TGTGCCAGCAGCTTTCGCCAGGGGTCAGATACGCAGTATTTT. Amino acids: CASSFRQGSDTQYF. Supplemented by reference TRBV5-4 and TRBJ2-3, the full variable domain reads ETGVTQSPTHLIKTRGQQVTLRCSSQSGHNTVSWYQQALGQGPQFIFQYYREEENGRGNFPPRFSGLQFPNYSSELNVNALELDDSALYLCASSFRQGSDTQYFGPGTRLTVL.

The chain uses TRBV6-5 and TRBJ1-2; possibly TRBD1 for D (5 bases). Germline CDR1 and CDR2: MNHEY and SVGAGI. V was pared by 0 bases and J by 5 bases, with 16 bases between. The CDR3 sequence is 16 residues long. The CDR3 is CASSYSFSGAAYGYTF. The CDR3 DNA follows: TGTGCCAGCAGTTACTCGTTCTCTGGGGCAGCATATGGCTACACCTTC.

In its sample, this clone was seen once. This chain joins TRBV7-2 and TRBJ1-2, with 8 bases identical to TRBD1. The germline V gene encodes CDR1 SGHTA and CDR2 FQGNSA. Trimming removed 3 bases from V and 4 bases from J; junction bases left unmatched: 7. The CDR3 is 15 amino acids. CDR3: CASSFMDRDAYGYTF. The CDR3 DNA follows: TGTGCCAGCAGCTTTATGGACAGGGACGCCTATGGCTACACCTTC. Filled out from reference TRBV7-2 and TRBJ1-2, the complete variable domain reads GAGVSQSPSNKVTEKGKDVELRCDPISGHTALYWYRQSLGQGLEFLIYFQGNSAPDKSGLPSDRFSAERTGGSVSTLTIQRTQQEDSAVYLCASSFMDRDAYGYTFGSGTRLTVV.

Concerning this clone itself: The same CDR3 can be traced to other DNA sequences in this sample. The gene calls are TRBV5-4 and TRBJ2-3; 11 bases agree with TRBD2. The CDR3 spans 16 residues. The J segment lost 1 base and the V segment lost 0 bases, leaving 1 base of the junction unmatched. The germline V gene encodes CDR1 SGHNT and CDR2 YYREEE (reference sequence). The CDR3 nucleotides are TGTGCCAGCAGCTTGGGACTAGCGGGACGCACAGATACGCAGTATTTT. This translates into CASSLGLAGRTDTQYF.

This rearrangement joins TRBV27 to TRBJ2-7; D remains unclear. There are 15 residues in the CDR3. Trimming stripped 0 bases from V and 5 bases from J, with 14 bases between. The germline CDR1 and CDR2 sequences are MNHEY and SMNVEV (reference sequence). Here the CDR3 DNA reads TGTGCCAGCAGTTTATCGAATATCCCAGGCAACGAGCAGTACTTC. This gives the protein CASSLSNIPGNEQYF.

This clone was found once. CDR3 residues: CASSPFLGSAEAFF. CDR3 nucleotides: TGTGCCAGCTCACCTTTCCTTGGGTCGGCTGAAGCTTTCTTT. This sequence joins TRBV18 and TRBJ1-1; no clear D gene. Trimming took off 3 bases at V and 6 bases at J, with 14 bases between the two ends. This CDR3 region has 14 residues. CDR1 KGHSH and CDR2 LQKENI come from the germline V gene.

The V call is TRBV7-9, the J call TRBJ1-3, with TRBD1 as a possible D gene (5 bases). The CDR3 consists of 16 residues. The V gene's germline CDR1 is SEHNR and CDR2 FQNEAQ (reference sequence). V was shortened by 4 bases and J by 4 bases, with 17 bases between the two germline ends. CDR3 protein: CASSSNRGRDGNTIYF. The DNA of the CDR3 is TGTGCCAGCAGCTCCAATCGGGGGAGGGACGGAAACACCATATATTTT.

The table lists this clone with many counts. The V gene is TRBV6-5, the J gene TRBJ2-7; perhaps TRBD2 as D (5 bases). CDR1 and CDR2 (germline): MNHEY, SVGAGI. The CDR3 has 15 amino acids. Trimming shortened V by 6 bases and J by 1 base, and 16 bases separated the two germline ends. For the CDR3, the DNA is TGTGCCAGCAGCGTCTCTACGGACTCATCCTACGAGCAGTACTTC. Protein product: CASSVSTDSSYEQYF.

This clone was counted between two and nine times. This CDR3 is CASSRGTSGGSYNEQFF. The DNA of the CDR3 is TGTGCCAGCAGCCGAGGGACTAGCGGGGGTAGCTACAATGAGCAGTTCTTC. V usage is TRBV7-9 and J usage is TRBJ2-1; 14 positions agree with TRBD2. CDR3 size: 17 residues. Germline lookup yields CDR1 SEHNR and CDR2 FQNEAQ (reference sequence). Unmatched junction bases numbered 6, after V lost 5 bases and J lost 3 bases.